This T cell receptor (beta chain) is from a study of type 1 and type 2 diabetes patients (dated by TCRdb to the mid-2010s). About the investigation overall: The cohort comprised eight to ten type 1 diabetes patients, a few type 2 diabetes patients and roughly 6 nondiabetic controls recruited in China. Paired-end sequencing of TCRbeta libraries was performed on Illumina HiSeq 2000 or MiSeq instruments. Throughout the study, CD4 or CD8 MicroBeads on MACS columns were used to positively select CD4+ and CD8+ T cells from PBMCs. When approximately 19-cycle amplification was compared with roughly 24-cycle amplification, V gene usage looked similar, suggesting that primer efficiencies were similar and PCR bias was random. Type 2 diabetes patients served as a disease comparison group for the type 1 diabetes patients. Altogether, about 20 million paired-end reads were produced across the whole study. TCRbeta repertoires were profiled by high-throughput sequencing in the study to compare type 1 diabetes, type 2 diabetes and nondiabetic individuals.

Every diabetic patient fulfilled standard classification criteria for type 1 or type 2 diabetes, and glucose and C-peptide were measured using WHO-recommended methods. Exclusion applied to any donor with other autoimmune diseases or infections within the previous four weeks. A roughly 10-milliliter sample of peripheral blood was drawn from every participant. LymphoPrep density separation was used to isolate PBMCs. With regard to this clonotype: Its antigen remains undetermined. Per-base quality was not reported, and no clone a single base away is much larger than it.

TCRdb records Illumina MiSeq as the sequencer. Genomic DNA from sorted T cell subsets was used as template for TCRbeta CDR3 amplification. The TCRbeta CDR3 region was amplified by multiplex PCR using 30 forward and 13 reverse primers. PCR products were purified with AMPure XP beads, then indices and adaptors were added in a second approximately 25-cycle PCR. Libraries were gel-purified using the QIAquick Gel Extraction Kit before sequencing. As for the original processing: Paired-end reads were merged using FLASH and were aligned with IgBLAST to IMGT V, D and J germline references. Reads with below 70% alignment identity to germline references were discarded, and 9 million to 14 million reads were retained study-wide. CDR3 boundaries, reading frame and productivity were assigned according to IMGT definitions. A highly-expanded clone was defined as any clone making up 1% or more of reads, and normalized Shannon entropy served as the measure of diversity. Unpaired two-tailed t-tests were used to test group differences in Shannon entropy. Clones were called with MiXCR by TCRdb after fastp trimmed the public reads at Q25, and only in-frame beta chains were retained. One record per CDR3 amino acid sequence lists the most common genes and DNA. The V and J calls were determined by TCRdb, not by the authors. The sample table records fewer than 350,000 distinct CDR3 sequences; around 47% of these occur just once. Of the sample, around 15% is held by the ten largest clones.

Its CDR3 holds 15 amino acids, cysteine through phenylalanine. Only CDR3 DNA remains: 45 bases, in frame from the first base. Looking up the germline V gene (reference sequence) yields CDR1 DFQATT and CDR2 SNEGSKA. Germline trimming: 7 bases from V, 9 bases from J; junction bases outside gene matches: 16. What the research found in general, with its limitations: Few highly-expanded CD4+ clones, median one, were found in type 2 diabetes patients, accounting for a median about 4.1% of reads. Type 2 diabetes and control samples had highly correlated V and J gene usage patterns, with the correlation between samples averaging roughly 0.97. The study groups were not matched for age and gender, which could bias interpretation. Because only a limited number of T2D and control samples were sequenced, some T1D-only HECs might also appear in more T2D or control samples. Type 2 diabetes repertoires showed high diversity, significantly greater than type 1 diabetes repertoires in both CD4+ and CD8+ T cells.

The sequence was obtained from a man aged 18 to 30 with type 2 diabetes. The sequencing input was peripheral blood mononuclear cells (PBMCs). Here the chain combines TRBV20-1 and TRBJ2-1; 9 bases in the middle match TRBD2. The DNA reads as follows: TGCAGTGGAGCAGGCGGGAGGGCCGTCGTTGGTGAGCAGTTCTTC. Its coded protein is CSGAGGRAVVGEQFF.